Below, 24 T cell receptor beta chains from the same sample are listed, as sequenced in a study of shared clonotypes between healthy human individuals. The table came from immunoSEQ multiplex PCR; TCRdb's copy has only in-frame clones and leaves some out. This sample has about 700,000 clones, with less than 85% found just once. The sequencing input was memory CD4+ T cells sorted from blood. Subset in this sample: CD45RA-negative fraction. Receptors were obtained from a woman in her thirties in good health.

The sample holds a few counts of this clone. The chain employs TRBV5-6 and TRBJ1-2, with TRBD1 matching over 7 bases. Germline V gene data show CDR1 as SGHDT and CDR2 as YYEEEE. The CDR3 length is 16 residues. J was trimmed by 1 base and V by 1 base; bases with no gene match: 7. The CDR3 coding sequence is TGTGCCAGCAGCTTGTCCGGGACAGCACTTAACTATGGCTACACCTTC. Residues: CASSLSGTALNYGYTF. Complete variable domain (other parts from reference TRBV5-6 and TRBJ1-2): DAGVTQSPTHLIKTRGQQVTLRCSPKSGHDTVSWYQQALGQGPQFIFQYYEEEERQRGNFPDRFSGHQFPNYSSELNVNALLLGDSALYLCASSLSGTALNYGYTFGSGTRLTVV.

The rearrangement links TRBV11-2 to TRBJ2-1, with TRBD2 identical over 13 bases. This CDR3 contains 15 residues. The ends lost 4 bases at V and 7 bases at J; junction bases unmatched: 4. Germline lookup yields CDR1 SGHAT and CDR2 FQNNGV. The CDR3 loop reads CASSSRTSGRNEQFF. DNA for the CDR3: TGTGCCAGCAGCTCAAGGACTAGCGGGAGAAATGAGCAGTTCTTC.

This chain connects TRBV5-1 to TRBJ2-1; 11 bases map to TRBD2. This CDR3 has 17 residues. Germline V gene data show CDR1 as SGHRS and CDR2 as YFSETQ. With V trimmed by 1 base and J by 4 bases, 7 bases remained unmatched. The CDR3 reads CASSLLAGGPGYNEQFF. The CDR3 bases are TGCGCCAGCAGCTTGTTAGCGGGAGGGCCGGGATACAATGAGCAGTTCTTC.

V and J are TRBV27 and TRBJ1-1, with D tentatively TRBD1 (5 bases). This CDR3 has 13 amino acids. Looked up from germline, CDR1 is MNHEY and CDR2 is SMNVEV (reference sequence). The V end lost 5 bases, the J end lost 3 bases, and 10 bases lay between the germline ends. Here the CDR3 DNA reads TGTGCCAGCAGTCGAGCAGGGTACACTGAAGCTTTCTTT. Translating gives CASSRAGYTEAFF.

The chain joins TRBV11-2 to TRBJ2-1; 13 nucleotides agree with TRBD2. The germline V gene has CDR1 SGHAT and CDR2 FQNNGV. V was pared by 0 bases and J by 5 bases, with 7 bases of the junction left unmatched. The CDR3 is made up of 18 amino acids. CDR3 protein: CASSLEGGLAGHHNEQFF. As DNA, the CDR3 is TGTGCCAGCAGCTTAGAAGGGGGACTAGCGGGGCATCACAATGAGCAGTTCTTC. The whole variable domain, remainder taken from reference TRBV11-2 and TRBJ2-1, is EAGVAQSPRYKIIEKRQSVAFWCNPISGHATLYWYQQILGQGPKLLIQFQNNGVVDDSQLPKDRFSAERLKGVDSTLKIQPAKLEDSAVYLCASSLEGGLAGHHNEQFFGPGTRLTVL.

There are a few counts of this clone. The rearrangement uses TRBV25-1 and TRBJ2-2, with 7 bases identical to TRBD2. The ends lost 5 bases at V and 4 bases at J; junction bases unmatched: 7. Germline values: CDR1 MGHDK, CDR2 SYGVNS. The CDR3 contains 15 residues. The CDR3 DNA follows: TGTGCCAGCAGTCGGGCGGGAGAGGCCACCGGGGAGCTGTTTTTT. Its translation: CASSRAGEATGELFF.

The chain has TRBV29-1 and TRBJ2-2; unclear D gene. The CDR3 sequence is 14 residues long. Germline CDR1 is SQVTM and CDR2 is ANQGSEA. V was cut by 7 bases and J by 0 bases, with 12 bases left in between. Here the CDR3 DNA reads TGCAGCGGCCGGCTCTACGCGAACACCGGGGAGCTGTTTTTT. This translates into CSGRLYANTGELFF.

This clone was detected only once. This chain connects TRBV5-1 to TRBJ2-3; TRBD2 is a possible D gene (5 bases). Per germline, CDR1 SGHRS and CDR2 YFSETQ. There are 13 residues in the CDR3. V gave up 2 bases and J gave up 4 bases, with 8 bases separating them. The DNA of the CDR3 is TGCGCCAGCAGCTTCGAGGGCGCAGATACGCAGTATTTT. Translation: CASSFEGADTQYF.

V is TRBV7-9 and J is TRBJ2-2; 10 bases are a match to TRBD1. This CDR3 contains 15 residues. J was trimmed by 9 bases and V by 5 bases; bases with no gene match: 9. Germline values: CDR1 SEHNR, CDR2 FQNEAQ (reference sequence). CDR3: CASSTGTGESRELFF. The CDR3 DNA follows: TGTGCCAGCAGCACCGGGACAGGGGAGTCCAGGGAGCTGTTTTTT.

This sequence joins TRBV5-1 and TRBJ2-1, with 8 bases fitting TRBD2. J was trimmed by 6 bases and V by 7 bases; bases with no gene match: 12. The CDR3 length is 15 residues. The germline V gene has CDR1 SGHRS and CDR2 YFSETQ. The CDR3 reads CASETLGAGGNEQFF. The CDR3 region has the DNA TGCGCCAGCGAAACCCTGGGTGCGGGAGGCAATGAGCAGTTCTTC.

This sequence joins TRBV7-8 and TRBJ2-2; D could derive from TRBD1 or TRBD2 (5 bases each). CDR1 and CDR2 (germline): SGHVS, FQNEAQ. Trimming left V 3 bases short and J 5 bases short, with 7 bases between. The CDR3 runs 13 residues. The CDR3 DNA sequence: TGTGCCAGCAGCTTCAGGGAGACCGGGGAGCTGTTTTTT. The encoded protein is CASSFRETGELFF. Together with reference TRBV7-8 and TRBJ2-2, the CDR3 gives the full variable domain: GAGVSQSPRYKVAKRGQDVALRCDPISGHVSLFWYQQALGQGPEFLTYFQNEAQLDKSGLPSDRFFAERPEGSVSTLKIQRTQQEDSAVYLCASSFRETGELFFGEGSRLTVL.

The CDR3 is CASSQPTGVYGYTF. The CDR3 nucleotides are TGCGCCAGCAGCCAACCGACAGGGGTTTATGGCTACACCTTC. The V gene is TRBV4-1, the J gene TRBJ1-2; TRBD1 agrees at 8 bases. CDR1 and CDR2 (germline): MGHRA, YSYEKL. The V segment lost 2 bases and the J segment 5 bases; nucleotides outside the gene matches: 4. The CDR3 contains 14 residues.

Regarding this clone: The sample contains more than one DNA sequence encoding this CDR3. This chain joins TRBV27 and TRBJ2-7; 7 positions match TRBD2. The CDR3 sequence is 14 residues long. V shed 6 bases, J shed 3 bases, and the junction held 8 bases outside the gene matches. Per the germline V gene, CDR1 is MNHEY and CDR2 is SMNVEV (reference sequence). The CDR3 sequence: CASRPERGNYEQYF. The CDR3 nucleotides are TGTGCCAGCAGACCCGAGCGGGGAAACTACGAGCAGTACTTC.

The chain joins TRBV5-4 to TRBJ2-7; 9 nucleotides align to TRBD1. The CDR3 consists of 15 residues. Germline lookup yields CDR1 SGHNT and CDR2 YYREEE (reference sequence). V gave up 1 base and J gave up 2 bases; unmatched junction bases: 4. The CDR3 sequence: CASSLMDRGTYEQYF. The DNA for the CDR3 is TGTGCCAGCAGCTTGATGGACAGGGGAACCTACGAGCAGTACTTC.

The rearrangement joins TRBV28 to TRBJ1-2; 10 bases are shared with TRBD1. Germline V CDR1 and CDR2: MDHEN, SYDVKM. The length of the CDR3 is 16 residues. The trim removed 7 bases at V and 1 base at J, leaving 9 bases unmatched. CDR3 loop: CASTPLGTGVNYGYTF. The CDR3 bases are TGTGCCAGCACACCATTGGGGACAGGGGTTAACTATGGCTACACCTTC.

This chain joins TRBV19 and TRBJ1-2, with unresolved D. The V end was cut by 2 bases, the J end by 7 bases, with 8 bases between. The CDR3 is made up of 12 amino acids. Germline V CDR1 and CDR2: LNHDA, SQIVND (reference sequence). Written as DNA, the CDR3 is TGTGCCAGTAGTATAATGGCGGGTGGCTACACCTTC. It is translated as CASSIMAGGYTF.

CDR3 in DNA: TGTGCCAGCAGCTTCGGGACAGGGGCAACTGAAGCTTTCTTT. It encodes CASSFGTGATEAFF. The V call is TRBV7-9, the J call TRBJ1-1; 10 nucleotides line up with TRBD1. V dropped 3 bases and J dropped 5; count of bases not matched to a gene: 3. Germline assignment: CDR1 SEHNR and CDR2 FQNEAQ (reference sequence). The CDR3 has 14 residues.

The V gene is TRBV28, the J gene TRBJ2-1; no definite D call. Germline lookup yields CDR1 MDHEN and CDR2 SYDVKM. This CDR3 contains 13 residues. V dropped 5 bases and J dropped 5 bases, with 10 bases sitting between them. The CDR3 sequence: CASSPTVNNEQFF. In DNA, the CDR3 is TGTGCCAGCAGTCCGACTGTAAACAATGAGCAGTTCTTC.

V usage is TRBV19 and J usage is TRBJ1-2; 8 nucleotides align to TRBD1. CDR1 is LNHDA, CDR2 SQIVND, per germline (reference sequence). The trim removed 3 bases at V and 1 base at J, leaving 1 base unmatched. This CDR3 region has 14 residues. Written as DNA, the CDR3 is TGTGCCAGTAGTATGGGACAGGTTAACTATGGCTACACCTTC. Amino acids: CASSMGQVNYGYTF.

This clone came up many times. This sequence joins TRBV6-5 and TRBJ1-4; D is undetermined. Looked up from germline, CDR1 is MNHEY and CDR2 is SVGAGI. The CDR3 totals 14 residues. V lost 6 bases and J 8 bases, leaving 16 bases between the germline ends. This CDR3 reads CASSFGQFGEKLFF. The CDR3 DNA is TGTGCCAGCAGCTTCGGCCAATTTGGGGAAAAACTGTTTTTT.

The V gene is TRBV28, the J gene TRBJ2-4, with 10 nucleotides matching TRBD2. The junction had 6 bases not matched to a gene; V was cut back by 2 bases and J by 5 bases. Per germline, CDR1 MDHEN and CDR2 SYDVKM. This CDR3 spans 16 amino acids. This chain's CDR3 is CASSLRALAGENIQYF. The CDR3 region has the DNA TGTGCCAGCAGTTTACGGGCTCTAGCGGGAGAAAACATTCAGTACTTC.

CDR3 sequence (DNA): TGTGCCAGCAGTTATTTAGATAGCACAGATACGCAGTATTTT. This encodes CASSYLDSTDTQYF. The chain employs TRBV6-5 and TRBJ2-3; D unclear. The CDR3 runs 14 residues. The V gene's germline CDR1 is MNHEY and CDR2 SVGAGI. Trimming took 3 bases from V and 0 from J, leaving 7 bases between them.

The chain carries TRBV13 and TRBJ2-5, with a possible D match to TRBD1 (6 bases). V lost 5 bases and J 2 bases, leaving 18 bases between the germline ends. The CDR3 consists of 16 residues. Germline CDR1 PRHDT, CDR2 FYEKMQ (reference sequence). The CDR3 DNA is TGTGCCAGCAGCCACAAAGTTGGGACACCTCAAGAGACCCAGTACTTC. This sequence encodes CASSHKVGTPQETQYF.

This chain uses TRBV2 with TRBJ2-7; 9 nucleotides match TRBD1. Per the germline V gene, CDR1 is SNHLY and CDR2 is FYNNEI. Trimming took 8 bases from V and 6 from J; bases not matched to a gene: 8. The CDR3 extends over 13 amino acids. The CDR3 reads CASGGQGLAEQYF. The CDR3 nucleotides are TGTGCCAGCGGCGGACAGGGGCTGGCCGAGCAGTACTTC.